Described below is a single T cell receptor beta chain sequence and its context. Its antigen specificity is not known. There are no base qualities to consult, and no much larger clone falls within one base. Genomic DNA was extracted with the Qiagen DNeasy kit from unsorted PBMCs and from negatively selected CD4+ and CD8+ fractions. TCR beta CDR3 regions were amplified by immunoSEQ multiplex PCR using primers annealing to V and J segments. A synthetic immune receptor repertoire was used to minimize amplification bias, and any remaining bias was removed computationally after sequencing. The authors processed their data as follows. Repertoire diversity was quantified as the Shannon entropy index using custom Python scripts. Unsorted, CD4+ and CD8+ repertoires were examined separately, except in combined analyses, for which CD4+ and CD8+ sequences were merged in silico. A clone was considered expanded if an increase in frequency of at least 2-fold after treatment relative to C1D1 was found, and a pseudocount of 0.5 was applied to clones undetected at baseline. Clones with 0 or 1 copy at C1D1 were defined as singleton clones, while clones with 2 or more copies were defined as non-singleton clones. Clones expanded in unsorted samples were assigned a CD4+, CD8+ or unknown annotation through matching of protein sequences in sorted samples from the same patient. Wilcoxon tests on paired samples were used to test changes in diversity from C1D1 to C4D1. TCRdb re-hosts the immuneACCESS table, in-frame sequences only. Its copies lack some clones; in the studies checked, an unresolved V gene accounts for under half of them, and the cause for the rest is not known. The V and J calls and clone size come from that table; D and trimming were worked out from the DNA. For this sample there are tens of thousands of clones; about 86% appear just once. The ten largest clones add up to roughly 0.44% of the sample.

The data derive from a study of PD-1 blockade in classical Hodgkin lymphoma (dated by TCRdb to about 2020). The study in broad terms: Nivolumab dosing was 3 mg/kg intravenously every 2 weeks, continuing until either disease progression or unacceptable toxicity. The study used TCR beta sequencing and CyTOF to define a peripheral blood immune signature of response to PD-1 blockade in classical Hodgkin lymphoma.

The label giving this sample's time point can be read as: cycle 4 day 1 (C4D1), after 6 weeks of nivolumab. All trial patients had relapsed after autologous stem cell transplantation, with cohorts A, B and C differing in prior brentuximab vedotin exposure. CD4+ T cells were purified from thawed PBMCs by magnetic negative selection with a Miltenyi CD4+ T cell isolation kit. The trial cohort comprised about 60 patients with relapsed/refractory classical Hodgkin lymphoma whose best overall responses were complete response, partial response or progressive disease. In the multi-cohort phase II CheckMate 205 trial, trial patients received single-agent nivolumab. Best overall response was determined by an independent review committee according to the 2007 International Working Group response criteria. PBMCs from the trial were collected at three points: immediately before nivolumab initiation (C1D1), and during therapy at cycle 2 day 1 and cycle 4 day 1. Peripheral blood was collected in 8 mL Vacutainer Cell Preparation Tubes, from which PBMCs were isolated by centrifugation and then cryopreserved. Purified CD4+ and CD8+ fractions were prepared only for cases in which an additional PBMC sample was available. Magnetically labelled cells were removed on LS columns in a quadroMACS separator, and the flow-through was retained as the purified fraction.

From the cysteine through the phenylalanine, the CDR3 covers 13 amino acids. Solely the CDR3 DNA is kept, with 39 bases framed from the first base. V gives up 5 bases and J gives up 0 bases, and the segment between their germline ends measures 7 bases. In the germline V gene (reference sequence), CDR1 corresponds to MNHEY and CDR2 to SMNVEV. The paper as a whole reports these results and caveats: Newly diagnosed patients were reported to have lower baseline TCR diversity than healthy donors, and relapsed/refractory patients were reported to have lower baseline TCR diversity still. Lower diversity was observed in patients in whom nivolumab was started less than 1 year after ASCT, and these patients were excluded from later analyses so that confounding by immune reconstitution would be avoided. Baseline diversity similar to that of newly diagnosed patients was observed in trial patients achieving complete response, whereas significantly lower diversity was observed in partial responders and progressors. A significant rise by C4D1 was seen in CD4+ but not CD8+ TCR diversity (p=0.0027 vs p=0.16), with the rise being most apparent in complete responders (p=0.02). The study covered only a single clinical trial cohort, and the causes of the repertoire differences, possibly disease activity or prior therapy, were still not defined.

The source material was CD4+ T cells from blood, sampled before the fourth cycle of nivolumab. The chain couples TRBV27 to TRBJ1-2; confidence is insufficient to name the D gene. The TCR sequence derives from a human donor with classical Hodgkin lymphoma. The DNA reads as follows: TGTGCCAGCAGTCCAGATGCTAACTATGGCTACACCTTC. Its protein reads: CASSPDANYGYTF.